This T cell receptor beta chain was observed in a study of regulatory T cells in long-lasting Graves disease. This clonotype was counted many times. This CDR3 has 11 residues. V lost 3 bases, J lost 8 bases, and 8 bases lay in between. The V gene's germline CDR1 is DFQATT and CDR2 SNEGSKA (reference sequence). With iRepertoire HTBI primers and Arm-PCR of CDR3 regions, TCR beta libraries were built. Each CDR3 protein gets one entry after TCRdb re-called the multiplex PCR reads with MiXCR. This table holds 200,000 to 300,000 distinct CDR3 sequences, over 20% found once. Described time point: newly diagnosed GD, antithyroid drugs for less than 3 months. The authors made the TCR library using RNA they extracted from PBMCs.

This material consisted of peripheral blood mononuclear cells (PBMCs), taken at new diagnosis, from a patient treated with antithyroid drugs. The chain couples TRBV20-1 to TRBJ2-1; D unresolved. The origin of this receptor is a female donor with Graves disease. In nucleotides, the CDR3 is TGCAGTGCTAGGGTAGTCGATGAGCAGTTCTTC. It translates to CSARVVDEQFF.